One and the same sample provided the 14 T cell receptor beta chains below, sequenced in a study of Ad26.COV2.S vaccination and SARS-CoV-2 variants. Treatment given: roughly 18 received Ad26.COV2.S at low or high dose, single or two shots; 5 received placebo; per-sample allocation not given. Sample collection was performed on day 63 after the first vaccine or placebo injection. Sequencing used immunoSEQ multiplex PCR; TCRdb keeps in-frame clones, though not all of them. The sample comprises about 410,000 clones, 75% to 90% of which are singletons, and 1.9% rests with the top ten. The material sequenced was peripheral blood, taken in a trial of Ad26.COV2.S vaccine versus placebo. The receptors derive from a person between 18 and 60 years old who received the Ad26.COV2.S COVID-19 vaccine or a placebo.

This chain connects TRBV19 to TRBJ2-6; D unclear. The CDR3 is made up of 17 amino acids. The V end lost 3 bases, the J end lost 0 bases, and 12 bases lay between the germline ends. Germline V lookup: CDR1 LNHDA, CDR2 SQIVND (reference sequence). The CDR3 coding sequence is TGTGCCAGTAGTATCTTAGTGATTAGCTCTGGGGCCAACGTCCTGACTTTC. It specifies CASSILVISSGANVLTF. The full variable domain, in which reference TRBV19 and TRBJ2-6 provide the parts outside the CDR3, is DGGITQSPKYLFRKEGQNVTLSCEQNLNHDAMYWYRQDPGQGLRLIYYSQIVNDFQKGDIAEGYSVSREKKESFPLTVTSAQKNPTAFYLCASSILVISSGANVLTFGAGSRLTVL.

V is TRBV7-9 and J is TRBJ2-1; 9 bases align to TRBD1. V lost 5 bases to trimming and J lost 4 bases; unmatched junction nucleotides: 9. The CDR3 covers 16 residues. Germline CDR1 and CDR2: SEHNR and FQNEAQ (reference sequence). CDR3 residues: CASSQGTGRGYNEQFF. CDR3 in DNA: TGTGCCAGCAGCCAGGGGACAGGGCGAGGTTACAATGAGCAGTTCTTC.

Only one count was recorded for this clone. The rearrangement joins TRBV30 to TRBJ1-1, with 7 bases aligning to TRBD1. CDR1 GTSNPN and CDR2 SVGIG come from the germline V gene (reference sequence). Germline trimming cut 2 bases from V and 4 bases from J; bases unmatched to any gene: 16. CDR3 size: 17 residues. This CDR3 is CAWSYSGGGRLSTEAFF. In nucleotides, the CDR3 is TGTGCCTGGAGTTATTCAGGGGGAGGAAGACTTAGCACTGAAGCTTTCTTT.

The chain recombines TRBV28 with TRBJ1-2; D is ambiguous. Germline-derived CDR1 and CDR2 are MDHEN and SYDVKM. The CDR3 is 12 amino acids. V lost 5 bases and J lost 4, with 8 bases in between. The DNA of the CDR3 is TGTGCCAGCAGTCCGGGCCCCTATGGCTACACCTTC. It encodes CASSPGPYGYTF.

For this clone: Being one base from a much bigger clone, this may be a read error. In DNA form, the CDR3 reads TGTGCCAGCAGCTTAGAAGGGAATGAGCAGTTCTTC. It yields the protein CASSLEGNEQFF. The J gene is TRBJ2-1, the V gene TRBV11-3; D not certain. Trimming took off 0 bases at V and 7 bases at J, with 4 bases between the two ends. CDR3 length equals 12 residues. Germline V gives CDR1 SGHNT, CDR2 YENEEA.

J is TRBJ2-1 and V is TRBV6-6; 7 bases fit TRBD1. The CDR3 runs 18 residues. The germline V gene has CDR1 MNHNY and CDR2 SVGAGI (reference sequence). The V segment lost 5 bases and the J segment 1 base; nucleotides outside the gene matches: 14. The CDR3 DNA reads TGTGCCAGCAGTCACCCCGTTGACAGGGTTTTATCCTACAATGAGCAGTTCTTC. Translating it yields CASSHPVDRVLSYNEQFF.

This clone was recorded once. The CDR3, as DNA: TGTGCCAGCAGTGAAGTAGGGGGGGGTCAGCCCCAGCATTTT. Its translation: CASSEVGGGQPQHF. V and J are TRBV2 and TRBJ1-5; a weak D match, TRBD1 (6 bases). Germline lookup yields CDR1 SNHLY and CDR2 FYNNEI. V was cut by 1 base and J by 6 bases, with 10 bases left in between. The CDR3 loop spans 14 amino acids.

This chain joins TRBV9 and TRBJ2-3; no firm D call. The germline gives CDR1 SGDLS, CDR2 YYNGEE. V was shortened by 3 bases and J by 0 bases, with 14 bases between the two germline ends. This CDR3 comprises 16 residues. This CDR3 reads CASSGRRGPSTDTQYF. The CDR3 DNA is TGTGCCAGCAGCGGTAGGCGCGGACCAAGCACAGATACGCAGTATTTT.

The V and J genes are TRBV4-3 and TRBJ1-2, with D possibly matching TRBD1 (6 bases). Per germline, CDR1 LGHNA and CDR2 YSLEER. Trimming shortened V by 0 bases and J by 8 bases, and 13 bases separated the two germline ends. CDR3 length equals 14 residues. The CDR3 DNA sequence: TGCGCCAGCAGCCAAGATGGAACCAGGGGCGGCTACACCTTC. This gives the protein CASSQDGTRGGYTF.

The rearrangement joins TRBV6-2 or TRBV6-3 to TRBJ1-3; D is ambiguous. There are 16 residues in the CDR3. The V gene's germline CDR1 is MNHEY and CDR2 SVGEGT. Trimming took 2 bases from V and 0 from J, leaving 11 bases between them. CDR3 protein: CASSYPGRYSGNTIYF. The CDR3 bases are TGTGCCAGCAGTTACCCAGGACGGTACTCTGGAAACACCATATATTTT.

About this clone itself: This sample includes further DNA sequences coding for the same CDR3. The chain combines TRBV6-5 with TRBJ1-1; D unresolved. The V and J ends lost 6 bases and 1 base respectively, with 6 bases between them. The CDR3 consists of 12 residues. Germline V gives CDR1 MNHEY, CDR2 SVGAGI. CDR3 bases: TGTGCCAGCAGGGACCCGAACACTGAAGCTTTCTTT. Its protein product is CASRDPNTEAFF.

The CDR3 reads CATSEPGQGSTGELFF. In nucleotides, the CDR3 is TGTGCCACCAGCGAACCGGGACAGGGGTCTACCGGGGAGCTGTTTTTT. The chain uses TRBV15 and TRBJ2-2; TRBD1 aligns across 10 bases. The CDR3 has 16 amino acids. The germline gives CDR1 LNHNV, CDR2 YYDKDF (reference sequence). After removal of 5 bases from V and 5 bases from J, the junction contained 8 bases not matched to a gene.

The V gene is TRBV5-1, the J gene TRBJ2-5; no clear D gene. Trimming removed 4 bases from V and 5 bases from J, with 15 bases in between. This CDR3 comprises 14 residues. CDR1 is SGHRS, CDR2 YFSETQ, per germline. The CDR3 here is CASSAGESRETQYF. The CDR3 coding sequence is TGCGCCAGCAGCGCTGGAGAATCGAGGGAGACCCAGTACTTC.

The J gene is TRBJ2-1, the V gene TRBV11-3, with TRBD2 matching over 11 bases. CDR1 and CDR2 (germline): SGHNT, YENEEA. This CDR3 spans 15 amino acids. With 1 base clipped from V and 7 bases from J, the junction kept 3 bases outside the gene matches. The CDR3 DNA follows: TGTGCCAGCAGCTTAGTTACTAGCGGGAGTAATGAGCAGTTCTTC. Translating it yields CASSLVTSGSNEQFF.